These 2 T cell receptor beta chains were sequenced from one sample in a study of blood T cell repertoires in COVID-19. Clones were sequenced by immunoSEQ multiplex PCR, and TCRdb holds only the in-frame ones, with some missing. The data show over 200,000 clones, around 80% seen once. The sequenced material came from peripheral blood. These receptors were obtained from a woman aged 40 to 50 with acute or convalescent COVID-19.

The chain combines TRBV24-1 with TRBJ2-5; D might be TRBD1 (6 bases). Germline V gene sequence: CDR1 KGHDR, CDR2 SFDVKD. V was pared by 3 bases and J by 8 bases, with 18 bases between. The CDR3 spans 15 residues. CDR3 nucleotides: TGTGCCACCAGTGATCCTCGGACCAAGACAGGAACCCAGTACTTC. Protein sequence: CATSDPRTKTGTQYF.

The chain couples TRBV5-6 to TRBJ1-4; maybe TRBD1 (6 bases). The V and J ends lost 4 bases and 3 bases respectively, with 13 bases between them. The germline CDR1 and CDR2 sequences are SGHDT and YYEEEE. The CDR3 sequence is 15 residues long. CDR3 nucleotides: TGTGCCAGCAGCGATCGGGACACATCTAATGAAAAACTGTTTTTT. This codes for CASSDRDTSNEKLFF. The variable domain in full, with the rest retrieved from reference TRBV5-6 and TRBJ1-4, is DAGVTQSPTHLIKTRGQQVTLRCSPKSGHDTVSWYQQALGQGPQFIFQYYEEEERQRGNFPDRFSGHQFPNYSSELNVNALLLGDSALYLCASSDRDTSNEKLFFGSGTQLSVL.